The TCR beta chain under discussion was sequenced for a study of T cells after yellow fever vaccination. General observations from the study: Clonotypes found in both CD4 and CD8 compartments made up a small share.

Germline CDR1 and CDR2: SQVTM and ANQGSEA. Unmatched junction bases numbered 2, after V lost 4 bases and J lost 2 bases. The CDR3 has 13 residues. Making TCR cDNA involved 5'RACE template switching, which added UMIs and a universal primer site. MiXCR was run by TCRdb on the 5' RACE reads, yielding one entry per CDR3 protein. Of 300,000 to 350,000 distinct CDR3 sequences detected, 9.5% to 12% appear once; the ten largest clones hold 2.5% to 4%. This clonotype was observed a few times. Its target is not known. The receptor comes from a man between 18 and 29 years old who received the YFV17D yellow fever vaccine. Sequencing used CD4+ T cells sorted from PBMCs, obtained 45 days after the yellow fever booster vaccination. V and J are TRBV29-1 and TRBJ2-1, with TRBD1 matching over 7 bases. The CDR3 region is CSVGGTAYNEQFF. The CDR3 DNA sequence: TGCAGCGTTGGAGGGACAGCCTACAATGAGCAGTTCTTC.